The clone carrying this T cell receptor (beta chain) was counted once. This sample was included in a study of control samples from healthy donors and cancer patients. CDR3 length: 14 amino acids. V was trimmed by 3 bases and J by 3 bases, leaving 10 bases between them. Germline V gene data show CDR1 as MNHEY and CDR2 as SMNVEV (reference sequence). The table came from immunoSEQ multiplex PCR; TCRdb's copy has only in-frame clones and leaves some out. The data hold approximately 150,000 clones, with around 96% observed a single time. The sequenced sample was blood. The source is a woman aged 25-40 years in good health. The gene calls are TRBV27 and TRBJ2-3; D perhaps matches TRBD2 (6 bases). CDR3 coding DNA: TGTGCCAGCAGTTTTCGGGGGAGTACAGATACGCAGTATTTT. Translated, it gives CASSFRGSTDTQYF.